The entry below describes one TCR beta chain. As yet, its antigen is unknown. The record originates from a study of cytomegalovirus exposure and HLA in healthy donors. Across the study: Membership in the Caucasian-associated ancestry cluster was found for around four fifths of 300 to 400 genotyped donors.

PCR was performed using 60 Vbeta and 13 Jbeta primers. Generated by immunoSEQ multiplex PCR, the TCRdb table keeps only in-frame clones and is missing some. The sample yields 100,000 to 150,000 clones, around 81% seen once. The study, taken as a whole, reports: Presence/absence comparisons presumed near-even sequencing depth among donors. Sequencing likely generated an artifact that appeared as a cluster of highly shared sequence variants. Later genetic work tied a missense DCLRE1C variant to beta-chain V and J trimming.

The sequencing sample was made of PBMCs. The clonotype comes from a female donor in good health and CMV-seronegative.

This CDR3 reads CAAGGGYGYTF. The CDR3 nucleotides read TGTGCCGCCGGGGGGGGCTATGGCTACACCTTC. V and J are TRBV10-3 and TRBJ1-2; D perhaps matches TRBD1 (5 bases). Germline V gene lookup returns CDR1 ENHRY and CDR2 SYGVKD. Trimming removed 11 bases from V and 4 bases from J, with 11 bases in between. The CDR3 totals 11 residues.